The clone carrying this T cell receptor (beta chain) was seen only a few times. This record comes from a study of T cells after yellow fever vaccination. TCRdb processed the 5' RACE reads anew with MiXCR; each CDR3 protein has one entry. The sample includes 300,000 to 350,000 distinct CDR3 sequences, around 4.5% of them seen just once. The sequence was collected from a young man who received the YFV17D yellow fever vaccine. This specimen consisted of PBMCs, obtained 15 days after the yellow fever booster vaccination.

This chain's CDR3 is CASSWEKGTDNQETQYF. As DNA, the CDR3 is TGCGCCAGCAGCTGGGAAAAAGGGACAGACAACCAAGAGACCCAGTACTTC. V and J are TRBV5-1 and TRBJ2-5; TRBD1 matches at 7 bases. With V trimmed by 3 bases and J by 0 bases, 11 bases remained unmatched. Looked up from germline, CDR1 is SGHRS and CDR2 is YFSETQ. The CDR3 sequence is 17 residues long.